Presented here are 18 T cell receptor beta chains from one specimen sequenced in a study of Ad26.COV2.S vaccination and SARS-CoV-2 variants. Generated by immunoSEQ multiplex PCR, the TCRdb table keeps only in-frame clones and is missing some. This sample carries roughly 460,000 clones, 89% of them seen once, and the ten largest clones take 1.7%. Treatment noted: 15 to 20 received Ad26.COV2.S at low or high dose, single or two shots; several received placebo; per-sample allocation not given. The samples were gathered on day 63 after the first injection of vaccine or placebo. The material was peripheral blood, obtained in a trial of Ad26.COV2.S vaccine versus placebo. Every receptor here comes from a person aged 18-65 years who received the Ad26.COV2.S COVID-19 vaccine or a placebo.

This CDR3 reads CASSSRDFSGNTIYF. The CDR3 nucleotides are TGTGCCAGCAGCTCCCGGGACTTTTCTGGAAACACCATATATTTT. This chain joins TRBV11-2 and TRBJ1-3; D is perhaps TRBD1 (5 bases). The CDR3 length is 15 residues. Trimming took 4 bases from V and 1 from J, leaving 11 bases between them. CDR1 is SGHAT and CDR2 is FQNNGV in the germline V gene.

Here the CDR3 reads CASSREQRPQHF. CDR3 sequence (DNA): TGTGCCAGCAGTAGGGAACAACGGCCCCAGCATTTT. The genes are TRBV6-2 or TRBV6-3 and TRBJ1-5; D not resolved. The V end lost 5 bases, the J end lost 9 bases, and 11 bases lay between the germline ends. The CDR3 consists of 12 residues. CDR1 and CDR2 from the germline V gene are MNHEY and SVGEGT.

The CDR3 sequence: CASSEATRGAGGYTF. As DNA, the CDR3 is TGTGCCAGCAGTGAAGCCACCAGGGGCGCTGGGGGCTACACCTTC. This chain uses TRBV25-1 with TRBJ1-2; perhaps TRBD1 as D (6 bases). V was shortened by 2 bases and J by 8 bases, with 18 bases between the two germline ends. Germline V gene sequence: CDR1 MGHDK, CDR2 SYGVNS. CDR3 length: 15 amino acids.

The rearrangement joins TRBV4-3 to TRBJ2-2; no clear D gene. This CDR3 is 16 amino acids long. V lost 0 bases to trimming and J lost 5 bases, with 13 bases between them. The V gene's germline CDR1 is LGHNA and CDR2 YSLEER. CDR3 coding DNA: TGCGCCAGCAGCCAAGAACTCCGTTGGGCGACCGGGGAGCTGTTTTTT. Translating gives CASSQELRWATGELFF.

J is TRBJ1-2 and V is TRBV30; 8 positions match TRBD1. This CDR3 has 12 residues. V shed 2 bases, J shed 7 bases, and the junction held 3 bases outside the gene matches. Germline V gene lookup returns CDR1 GTSNPN and CDR2 SVGIG (reference sequence). The CDR3 DNA is TGTGCCTGGAGTCGGGGGACAGGTGGCTACACCTTC. This translates into CAWSRGTGGYTF.

V usage is TRBV16 and J usage is TRBJ1-1; D unclear. This CDR3 region has 15 residues. V was cut by 1 base and J by 2 bases, with 11 bases left in between. Germline-derived CDR1 and CDR2 are KGHSY and FQNENV. The CDR3 region is CASSQYIGVNTEAFF. CDR3 nucleotide sequence: TGTGCCAGCAGCCAATATATAGGTGTAAACACTGAAGCTTTCTTT.

The chain uses TRBV6-5 and TRBJ1-5, with 8 bases matching TRBD1. Germline trimming cut 0 bases from V and 6 bases from J; bases unmatched to any gene: 7. The germline CDR1 and CDR2 sequences are MNHEY and SVGAGI. The CDR3 has 16 residues. The CDR3 nucleotides are TGTGCCAGCAGTTACTCGTACAGGGGGTTAGGTCAGCCCCAGCATTTT. Translation gives CASSYSYRGLGQPQHF.

The chain recombines TRBV19 with TRBJ1-5; D unresolved. Trimming took 9 bases from V and 1 from J, leaving 13 bases between them. The length of the CDR3 is 14 residues. The V gene's germline CDR1 is LNHDA and CDR2 SQIVND (reference sequence). CDR3 protein: CASKIFASNQPQHF. In DNA, the CDR3 is TGTGCCAGCAAAATTTTTGCAAGCAATCAGCCCCAGCATTTT. The full variable domain, with the rest looked up from reference TRBV19 and TRBJ1-5, is DGGITQSPKYLFRKEGQNVTLSCEQNLNHDAMYWYRQDPGQGLRLIYYSQIVNDFQKGDIAEGYSVSREKKESFPLTVTSAQKNPTAFYLCASKIFASNQPQHFGDGTRLSIL.

The J gene is TRBJ1-4, the V gene TRBV4-1; tentatively, D is TRBD1 (6 bases). V lost 5 bases, J lost 5 bases, and 12 bases lay in between. The CDR3 is 14 amino acids. Per germline, CDR1 MGHRA and CDR2 YSYEKL. The CDR3 DNA reads TGCGCCAGCAGCGCGACAGGCCGAAATGAAAAACTGTTTTTT. Translating it yields CASSATGRNEKLFF.

The chain has TRBV24-1 and TRBJ2-3; 8 positions match TRBD1. J lost 0 bases, V lost 0 bases, and 4 bases had no gene match. This CDR3 spans 17 amino acids. From germline, CDR1 is KGHDR and CDR2 SFDVKD. CDR3 sequence (DNA): TGTGCCACCAGTGATTTGACAGGGGGTTTCAGCACAGATACGCAGTATTTT. Translation gives CATSDLTGGFSTDTQYF.

This chain connects TRBV25-1 to TRBJ2-7; D might be TRBD2 (6 bases). Germline V lookup: CDR1 MGHDK, CDR2 SYGVNS. This CDR3 region has 13 residues. With 4 bases removed from V and 2 bases from J, the gap between germline ends came to 9 bases. The CDR3 sequence is CASSVGGTYEQYF. Written as DNA, the CDR3 is TGTGCCAGCAGTGTCGGGGGAACCTACGAGCAGTACTTC.

CDR3: CASSMENTGVGGNTIYF. CDR3 nucleotides: TGTGCCAGCAGCATGGAAAATACAGGGGTTGGTGGAAACACCATATATTTT. V is TRBV9 and J is TRBJ1-3; 7 nucleotides line up with TRBD1. Germline values: CDR1 SGDLS, CDR2 YYNGEE. The CDR3 is made up of 17 amino acids. Trimming removed 4 bases from V and 3 bases from J; junction bases left unmatched: 13.

The rearrangement joins TRBV3-1 (or the pseudogene TRBV3-2) to TRBJ2-1, with D possibly being TRBD2 (6 bases). This CDR3 contains 16 residues. Per germline, CDR1 LGHDT and CDR2 YNNKEL (reference sequence). V dropped 4 bases and J dropped 7 bases, with 20 bases sitting between them. The CDR3 sequence: CASSRSSPGRRNEQFF. The CDR3 DNA sequence: TGTGCCAGCAGCCGGAGCTCCCCGGGGAGGAGGAATGAGCAGTTCTTC.

The J gene is TRBJ1-1, the V gene TRBV23-1; D gene ambiguous. TRBV23-1 is marked as an open reading frame, function uncertain. There are 13 residues in the CDR3. The germline V and J ends were trimmed by 5 bases and 1 base, with 8 bases remaining between them. The CDR3 here is CASSCNGNTEAFF. DNA for the CDR3: TGCGCCAGCAGTTGTAATGGGAACACTGAAGCTTTCTTT.

The chain employs TRBV21-1 and TRBJ1-3; the table's D gene call, TRBD1, was not cross checked with the DNA. TRBV21-1 is given as a pseudogene. This CDR3 contains 15 residues. CDR3 in DNA: TGTGCCAGCAGCAAAGATACAGCCTCTGGAAACACCATATATTTT. This sequence encodes CASSKDTASGNTIYF.

In its sample, this clone was seen once. CDR3 nucleotides: TGTGCCAGTAGTCGTATCGAGGCGGCTGCTAACTATGGCTACACCTTC. Its translation is CASSRIEAAANYGYTF. The chain couples TRBV19 to TRBJ1-2; the D is unclear. With 5 bases removed from V and 0 bases from J, the gap between germline ends came to 16 bases. This CDR3 contains 16 residues. Germline V gene data show CDR1 as LNHDA and CDR2 as SQIVND (reference sequence). The full variable domain, rest sourced from reference TRBV19 and TRBJ1-2, is DGGITQSPKYLFRKEGQNVTLSCEQNLNHDAMYWYRQDPGQGLRLIYYSQIVNDFQKGDIAEGYSVSREKKESFPLTVTSAQKNPTAFYLCASSRIEAAANYGYTFGSGTRLTVV.

The CDR3 loop reads CASSLNRAAYGYTF. CDR3 nucleotides: TGTGCCAGCAGTTTAAACAGGGCGGCGTATGGCTACACCTTC. The genes are TRBV28 and TRBJ1-2, with D possibly TRBD1 on 6 matching bases. The CDR3 spans 14 residues. CDR1 and CDR2 (germline): MDHEN, SYDVKM. The V end was cut by 2 bases, the J end by 5 bases, with 12 bases between.

The chain carries TRBV9 and TRBJ1-2, with TRBD1 matching over 9 bases. After removal of 4 bases from V and 3 bases from J, the junction contained 10 bases not matched to a gene. This CDR3 is built from 16 residues. CDR1 and CDR2 from the germline V gene are SGDLS and YYNGEE. The CDR3 nucleotides read TGTGCCAGCAGCACACCACAGACAGGGGGTGACTATGGCTACACCTTC. Protein product: CASSTPQTGGDYGYTF.